One and the same sample provided the 26 T cell receptor beta chains below, sequenced in a study of cytomegalovirus exposure and HLA in healthy donors. Use of 60 Vbeta and 13 Jbeta primers characterized the PCR. The data were produced by immunoSEQ multiplex PCR, yet TCRdb's version contains in-frame clones alone and is incomplete. The sample yields approximately 170,000 clones, around 79% seen once. Input material: PBMCs. The receptors shown here come from a male donor in good health and CMV-seropositive.

The chain couples TRBV5-1 to TRBJ1-2; 8 bases are a match to TRBD1. This CDR3 spans 16 amino acids. CDR1 is SGHRS and CDR2 is YFSETQ in the germline V gene. The junction had 12 bases not matched to a gene; V was cut back by 1 base and J by 7 bases. DNA for the CDR3: TGCGCCAGCAGCTTGTCCCCAGGGGGCGCATCATCTGGCTACACCTTC. This codes for CASSLSPGGASSGYTF.

The V and J genes are TRBV12-5 and TRBJ2-2, with a weak D call TRBD2 (5 bases). CDR3 length equals 15 residues. The germline V and J ends were trimmed by 0 bases and 4 bases, with 9 bases remaining between them. CDR1 LGHNT and CDR2 FRNRAP come from the germline V gene. CDR3 bases: TGTGCTAGTGGTTTGGTGGTGGGGAGCACCGGGGAGCTGTTTTTT. Its protein product is CASGLVVGSTGELFF.

This sequence joins TRBV18 and TRBJ2-3; D is perhaps TRBD1 (6 bases). Trimming cost V 1 base and J 6 bases, with 14 bases left between them. The germline CDR1 and CDR2 sequences are KGHSH and LQKENI. The CDR3 consists of 15 residues. This CDR3 is CASSPLSGRGDTQYF. DNA for the CDR3: TGTGCCAGCTCACCACTCTCGGGAAGGGGGGATACGCAGTATTTT.

This chain connects TRBV6-5 to TRBJ2-7, with D unresolved. The CDR3 runs to 13 residues. Trimming left V 6 bases short and J 6 bases short, with 15 bases between. Germline V lookup: CDR1 MNHEY, CDR2 SVGAGI. CDR3 DNA: TGTGCCAGCAGCCTCTATCTTATTGGCGAGCAGTACTTC. The encoded protein is CASSLYLIGEQYF.

The rearrangement uses TRBV7-3 and TRBJ2-1, with a possible D match to TRBD2 (7 bases). Trimming took 5 bases from V and 4 from J, leaving 18 bases between them. This CDR3 is 16 amino acids long. Looked up from germline, CDR1 is SGHTA and CDR2 is FQGTGA. CDR3 sequence reads: CASSLMGGGGYNEQFF. The CDR3 bases are TGTGCCAGCAGCCTCATGGGGGGCGGGGGTTACAATGAGCAGTTCTTC. The full variable domain, with the rest looked up from reference TRBV7-3 and TRBJ2-1, is GAGVSQTPSNKVTEKGKYVELRCDPISGHTALYWYRQSLGQGPEFLIYFQGTGAADDSGLPNDRFFAVRPEGSVSTLKIQRTERGDSAVYLCASSLMGGGGYNEQFFGPGTRLTVL.

V and J are TRBV7-9 and TRBJ1-4; no clear D. This CDR3 is 14 amino acids long. The ends were cut back, 5 bases at V and 4 bases at J, with 11 bases in the middle. CDR1 is SEHNR and CDR2 is FQNEAQ in the germline V gene (reference sequence). Written as DNA, the CDR3 is TGTGCCAGCAGCCACGACACCCATAATGAAAAACTGTTTTTT. Translating it yields CASSHDTHNEKLFF.

The chain uses TRBV5-1 and TRBJ2-5; TRBD2 matches at 10 bases. Germline assignment: CDR1 SGHRS and CDR2 YFSETQ. The CDR3 has 18 amino acids. V was pared by 0 bases and J by 1 base, with 9 bases of the junction left unmatched. The CDR3 nucleotides read TGCGCCAGCAGCTTGGGGCTAGCGGGGGCCCCCCCCCAAGAGACCCAGTACTTC. Translating gives CASSLGLAGAPPQETQYF.

The J gene is TRBJ2-7, the V gene TRBV30, with no clear D. Trimming took 3 bases from V and 9 from J, leaving 12 bases between them. The CDR3 consists of 11 residues. CDR1 is GTSNPN, CDR2 SVGIG, per germline (reference sequence). CDR3 residues: CAWRFRGGQYF. The CDR3, as DNA: TGTGCCTGGAGGTTCAGAGGCGGGCAGTACTTC.

The chain combines TRBV29-1 with TRBJ2-7; D not certain. CDR1 is SQVTM, CDR2 ANQGSEA, per germline. The V end lost 4 bases, the J end lost 0 bases, and 7 bases lay between the germline ends. This CDR3 region has 12 residues. DNA for the CDR3: TGCAGCGTTGGTAGTACCTCCTACGAGCAGTACTTC. Translation gives CSVGSTSYEQYF.

This clone was recorded a few times. The V call is TRBV6-5, the J call TRBJ2-1, with D perhaps TRBD1 (6 bases). CDR1 and CDR2 (germline): MNHEY, SVGAGI. The V end was cut by 2 bases, the J end by 1 base, with 9 bases between. This CDR3 contains 15 residues. The CDR3 sequence is CASSYRTASYNEQFF. The CDR3 DNA reads TGTGCCAGCAGTTACCGGACAGCGTCCTACAATGAGCAGTTCTTC.

The V call is TRBV11-3, the J call TRBJ2-5; the D gene is possibly TRBD1 (6 bases). V shed 4 bases and J shed 1 base, with 10 bases lying between them. Germline values: CDR1 SGHNT, CDR2 YENEEA. The CDR3 consists of 14 residues. The CDR3 loop is CASSSGHRQETQYF. In DNA form, the CDR3 reads TGTGCCAGCAGCTCGGGACACCGCCAAGAGACCCAGTACTTC.

The V call is TRBV6-5, the J call TRBJ2-7; D might be TRBD2 (6 bases). V was cut by 6 bases and J by 3 bases, with 12 bases left in between. Germline V gives CDR1 MNHEY, CDR2 SVGAGI. The length of the CDR3 is 13 residues. The CDR3 coding sequence is TGTGCCAGCAGAGAACACGGGAGCTACGAGCAGTACTTC. This translates into CASREHGSYEQYF.

This chain connects TRBV6-1 to TRBJ2-3, with TRBD2 matching over 9 bases. The CDR3 totals 14 residues. Trimming at V came to 8 bases and at J to 3 bases, leaving 6 bases not matched to a gene. CDR1 and CDR2 from the germline V gene are MNHNS and SASEGT. As DNA, the CDR3 is TGTGCCAGCGCTAGCGGGGAAGCAACAGATACGCAGTATTTT. Translating it yields CASASGEATDTQYF.

This chain links TRBV7-2 with TRBJ2-5; D gene uncertain. The germline V and J ends were trimmed by 5 bases and 5 bases, with 6 bases remaining between them. The germline gives CDR1 SGHTA, CDR2 FQGNSA. This CDR3 has 11 residues. CDR3 sequence: CASSTGETQYF. As DNA, the CDR3 is TGTGCCAGCAGCACCGGGGAGACCCAGTACTTC.

The chain employs TRBV5-6 and TRBJ2-3, with 11 nucleotides matching TRBD2. Trimming took 4 bases from V and 2 from J; bases not matched to a gene: 6. The CDR3 length is 16 residues. Per the germline V gene, CDR1 is SGHDT and CDR2 is YYEEEE. CDR3 sequence: CASSILAGGPTDTQYF. The CDR3, as DNA: TGTGCCAGCAGCATTCTAGCGGGGGGTCCCACAGATACGCAGTATTTT.

The chain combines TRBV19 with TRBJ1-1, with D possibly being TRBD1 (6 bases). V lost 7 bases to trimming and J lost 8 bases, with 20 bases between them. CDR3 length: 14 residues. Looked up from germline, CDR1 is LNHDA and CDR2 is SQIVND (reference sequence). The CDR3 DNA follows: TGTGCCAGTATAGCCCGGGGGGCATCAACCGAAGCTTTCTTT. This translates into CASIARGASTEAFF.

This clone was recorded a few times. This chain uses TRBV4-1 with TRBJ1-1, with D hard to call. Germline lookup yields CDR1 MGHRA and CDR2 YSYEKL. Trimming took 0 bases from V and 3 from J, leaving 14 bases between them. The CDR3 runs 16 residues. CDR3 in DNA: TGCGCCAGCAGCCAAGATGGGTCGGGTTTCGACACTGAAGCTTTCTTT. This sequence encodes CASSQDGSGFDTEAFF.

This clone has a handful of counts. This chain connects TRBV2 to TRBJ1-1; no definite D call. Trimming stripped 5 bases from V and 0 bases from J, with 7 bases between. CDR3 length: 13 residues. Per germline, CDR1 SNHLY and CDR2 FYNNEI. CDR3 DNA: TGTGCCAGCAGTTACACAGTGAACACTGAAGCTTTCTTT. Amino acid sequence: CASSYTVNTEAFF.

The chain couples TRBV5-1 to TRBJ2-7, with 9 bases identical to TRBD1. Germline V gene data show CDR1 as SGHRS and CDR2 as YFSETQ. The trim removed 0 bases at V and 6 bases at J, leaving 10 bases unmatched. CDR3 length: 16 amino acids. CDR3 sequence: CASSLGGTGNRFEQYF. The CDR3 DNA sequence: TGCGCCAGCAGCTTGGGAGGGACAGGGAATCGATTCGAGCAGTACTTC.

The chain joins TRBV7-6 to TRBJ1-6; D not resolved. V was trimmed by 8 bases and J by 3 bases, leaving 8 bases between them. The germline CDR1 and CDR2 sequences are SGHVS and FNYEAQ. The CDR3 runs to 13 residues. For the CDR3, the DNA is TGTGCCAGCGGGGAGTACTATAATTCACCCCTCCACTTT. It encodes CASGEYYNSPLHF.

The genes are TRBV5-1 and TRBJ2-6, with D possibly TRBD1 on 5 matching bases. In germline, CDR1 is SGHRS, CDR2 YFSETQ. Trimming removed 6 bases at V and 2 bases at J, with 15 bases between. The CDR3 extends over 16 amino acids. The CDR3 coding sequence is TGCGCCAGCACCCTTCCGGTGGGGCCTGGGGCCAACGTCCTGACTTTC. Protein: CASTLPVGPGANVLTF. The entire variable domain, with the rest obtained from reference TRBV5-1 and TRBJ2-6, is as follows: KAGVTQTPRYLIKTRGQQVTLSCSPISGHRSVSWYQQTPGQGLQFLFEYFSETQRNKGNFPGRFSGRQFSNSRSEMNVSTLELGDSALYLCASTLPVGPGANVLTFGAGSRLTVL.

The genes are TRBV9 and TRBJ2-7; the match to TRBD1 covers 7 bases. This CDR3 is built from 14 residues. V lost 0 bases and J lost 3; bases outside the gene matches: 3. Germline V lookup: CDR1 SGDLS, CDR2 YYNGEE. CDR3 loop: CASSVAGTDYEQYF. CDR3 nucleotides: TGTGCCAGCAGCGTAGCCGGGACAGACTACGAGCAGTACTTC.

The J gene is TRBJ2-1, the V gene TRBV7-2, with D possibly TRBD2 on 6 matching bases. Germline V gives CDR1 SGHTA, CDR2 FQGNSA. The V and J ends lost 3 bases and 0 bases respectively, with 6 bases between them. CDR3 size: 14 residues. This CDR3 is CASSLGGSYNEQFF. In nucleotides, the CDR3 is TGTGCCAGCAGCTTGGGAGGCTCCTACAATGAGCAGTTCTTC.

This sequence joins TRBV10-2 and TRBJ2-2; 8 bases are a match to TRBD2. Germline assignment: CDR1 WSHSY and CDR2 SAAADI. CDR3 size: 15 residues. Trimming at V came to 8 bases and at J to 6 bases, leaving 11 bases not matched to a gene. The CDR3 loop reads CASREGGSGAGELFF. The CDR3 DNA reads TGCGCCAGCCGGGAGGGGGGGTCGGGGGCCGGGGAGCTGTTTTTT.

V is TRBV19 and J is TRBJ2-5; 12 bases are a match to TRBD1. J gave up 5 bases and V 5 bases, and 6 bases lay outside the gene matches. In germline, CDR1 is LNHDA, CDR2 SQIVND (reference sequence). The CDR3 loop spans 15 amino acids. The CDR3 nucleotides read TGTGCCAGTAGTTCCGGGACAGGGGGCGAGGAGACCCAGTACTTC. Protein product: CASSSGTGGEETQYF.

The rearrangement uses TRBV25-1 and TRBJ2-3, with a tentative D call TRBD1 (6 bases). V gave up 3 bases and J gave up 6 bases, with 16 bases separating them. Germline CDR1 MGHDK, CDR2 SYGVNS. The CDR3 totals 15 residues. CDR3 region: CASSDRQGLIDTQYF. DNA of the CDR3: TGTGCCAGCAGTGATCGGCAGGGGCTTATCGATACGCAGTATTTT.